This TCR beta chain was recovered during a study of blood T cell repertoires in COVID-19 (dated by TCRdb to 2018 to 2021). Regarding the study in general: The collaborator samples originated in the United States, Italy and Spain and spanned the acute and convalescent phases of COVID-19. The samples were drawn from the first 160 participants of the ongoing ImmuneRACE study and from some 1,300 subjects provided by 6 global collaborators. The prospective study material was composed of cDNA or gDNA derived from T cells, B-cell-depleted T cells, or PBMCs. The dataset comprised deeply sampled blood TCRbeta repertoires from subjects exposed to, actively infected with, or recovered from COVID-19. The repertoires were made available in a free public database intended to serve as a resource for research on the immune response to SARS-CoV-2. Sample metadata almost always included a de-identified subject ID, COVID-19 status, age in years and sex. Where available, HLA class I and class II types were taken from metadata supplied by the sample provider and were not determined by assay-based typing.

With respect to this clone: The target of this receptor is not known. The record has no base qualities; no much larger clone is one base away.

Results and caveats for the whole study, not just this receptor: The amount of clinical and demographic metadata varied by source and participant and was provided uncurated.

Each collaborating institution followed its own protocols to collect whole blood in K2EDTA tubes. For TCRbeta analysis, collaborators shipped samples in one of three forms: frozen whole blood, isolated PBMCs, or DNA extracted from either of those sample types. CDR1 and CDR2 are read off the germline V gene as SQVTM and ANQGSEA. Taken from cysteine to phenylalanine, the CDR3 has 12 residues. The CDR3 DNA has 36 bases and is translated from base 1. V and J lose 7 bases and 8 bases, and a span of 16 bases separates them. The immunoSEQ Assay, a bias-controlled multiplex PCR, was used to amplify TCRbeta CDR3 regions from genomic DNA. In the authors' own workflow: The number of nucleated cells in each sample was estimated from the amplification of reference gene primers within the assay. To quantify the absolute abundance of each unique TCRbeta CDR3 rearrangement, sequence reads were collapsed and filtered. For each sample, productive Simpson clonality was calculated as the square root of Simpson's diversity index across productive rearrangements. TCRdb mirrors the immuneACCESS table, restricted to in-frame sequences. Some clones are absent from its copies; in checked studies, under half trace to an unresolved V gene, and the reason for the others is unknown. V, J and clone size were drawn from that table, and D and trimming were deduced from the DNA. The table for this sample lists 90,000 to 140,000 clones; about 85% of them were counted only once. Of the sample, around 4.1% is held by the ten largest clones.

The origin of this receptor is a man aged 50 or older with acute or convalescent COVID-19. The sequence is built from TRBV29-1 and TRBJ2-3, with no confident D gene call. Sequencing used peripheral blood. The CDR3 is CSAVRPPGTQYF. DNA sequence: TGCAGCGCCGTGCGCCCTCCAGGTACGCAGTATTTT.